This TCR beta chain emerged from a study of T cell repertoires in cytomegalovirus infection. As for the study in general: From public TCR beta signatures came an indication of both CMV infection and matching HLA type. The study, taken as a whole, reports: Within the response measured ex vivo, HLA-C-restricted CMV-specific TCR beta clonotypes were dominant. CMV carriers with the relevant HLA were identified by cumulative public TCR beta family frequency.

The CDR3 is made up of 11 amino acids. The germline V gene encodes CDR1 MNHEY and CDR2 SVGAGI. TCRdb used MiXCR to reprocess the reads, holding one entry per CDR3 protein. The repertoire has a few hundred thousand distinct CDR3 sequences, about 30% of them found once; the top ten carry 13%. The sample holds a few counts of this clonotype. Its cognate antigen is unknown. A read error may produce the germline difference seen at one junction end. Sequencing was carried out using PBMCs. V is TRBV6-5 and J is TRBJ2-3, with 7 bases aligning to TRBD1. This TCR was sampled from a human donor in good health (CMV status not recorded). Some clones in this sample may be carry-over from other donors' samples. The CDR3 DNA follows: TGTGCCAGCAGCTCCGGACAGGTCTTAGAATTT. This codes for CASSSGQVLEF.